This is a list of T cell receptor beta chains from one sample in a study of blood T cell repertoires in COVID-19. Libraries were prepared by immunoSEQ multiplex PCR; TCRdb keeps only in-frame clonotypes and omits some of them. The sample contains some 160,000 clones, over 70% of which appear only once. Sequencing input: peripheral blood. Receptors originate from a woman aged 70-85 years who had recovered from COVID-19. The CDR3 runs from the conserved cysteine through the conserved F or W. A D gene is named only where the DNA matches it firmly. The listing skips clone size in some rows; elsewhere it reads once, few, many or a size class.

V	size	J	D	CDR3	DNA
TRBV30	few	TRBJ1-2	TRBD1	CAWDRGDGYTF	TGTGCCTGGGACAGGGGGGATGGCTACACCTTC
TRBV4-3	-	TRBJ1-5	-	CASSQDAGGGLGQPQHF	TGCGCCAGCAGCCAAGATGCGGGGGGGGGTTTGGGACAGCCCCAGCATTTT
TRBV19	-	TRBJ2-5	TRBD2	CASSIVWPAGGTQYF	TGTGCCAGTAGTATAGTCTGGCCAGCGGGAGGGACCCAGTACTTC
TRBV7-8	-	TRBJ1-5	-	CASSSRGSQPQHF	TGTGCCAGCAGCTCCAGGGGCAGCCAGCCCCAGCATTTT
TRBV5-8	-	TRBJ1-1	-	CASSLVGGTNTEAFF	TGTGCCAGCAGCTTGGTAGGAGGAACGAACACTGAAGCTTTCTTT
TRBV27	few	TRBJ2-1	-	CASRADYYNEQFF	TGTGCCAGCAGGGCGGACTATTACAATGAGCAGTTCTTC
TRBV27	many	TRBJ2-7	TRBD1	CASSPRDSYDEQYF	TGTGCCAGCAGTCCCCGGGACAGCTACGACGAGCAGTACTTC
TRBV5-1	many	TRBJ1-6	-	CASSPDGSSYNSPLHF	TGCGCCAGCAGCCCCGATGGGAGCTCCTATAATTCACCCCTCCACTTT
TRBV28	-	TRBJ1-2	-	CASSPTIGVGTNYGYTF	TGTGCCAGCAGTCCCACGATAGGGGTGGGAACTAACTATGGCTACACCTTC
TRBV6-1	-	TRBJ2-3	-	CASSEWGSLDTQYF	TGTGCCAGCAGTGAATGGGGCTCCCTGGATACGCAGTATTTT
TRBV6-2/TRBV6-3	-	TRBJ1-1	-	CASSYFQAGGTEAFF	TGTGCCAGCAGTTATTTCCAGGCCGGGGGCACTGAAGCTTTCTTT
TRBV3-1/TRBV3-2	-	TRBJ2-7	-	CASSQAGATYEQYF	TGTGCCAGCAGCCAAGCAGGGGCCACCTACGAGCAGTACTTC
TRBV19	-	TRBJ2-7	-	CSAGAFGEQYF	TGTTCGGCAGGGGCATTTGGCGAGCAGTACTTC
TRBV18	-	TRBJ2-3	-	CASSPSGSDTQYF	TGTGCCAGCTCACCATCGGGTTCAGATACGCAGTATTTT
TRBV6-5	-	TRBJ2-1	-	CASRRGQFDEQFF	TGTGCCAGCAGGCGAGGACAGTTCGATGAGCAGTTCTTC
TRBV7-2	-	TRBJ1-1	-	CASSPTVNTEAFF	TGTGCCAGCAGCCCAACGGTAAACACTGAAGCTTTCTTT
TRBV7-9	few	TRBJ1-6	TRBD1	CASSTRDSQNSPLHF	TGTGCCAGCAGCACCCGGGACAGTCAGAATTCACCCCTCCACTTT
TRBV10-3	-	TRBJ1-1	-	CAITRTANTEAFF	TGTGCCATCACCCGGACAGCAAACACTGAAGCTTTCTTT
TRBV7-9	-	TRBJ2-1	TRBD2	CASTPGAGGYSYNEQFF	TGTGCCAGCACCCCGGGGGCGGGGGGATACTCCTACAATGAGCAGTTCTTC
TRBV7-9	-	TRBJ2-5	-	CASSGGTAQETQYF	TGTGCCAGCAGCGGAGGGACAGCCCAAGAGACCCAGTACTTC
TRBV18	-	TRBJ2-7	-	CASSPGGASSYEQYF	TGTGCCAGCTCACCTGGGGGGGCAAGCTCCTACGAGCAGTACTTC
TRBV21-1	-	TRBJ2-7	-	CASSTSSGRPYEQYF	TGTGCCAGCAGCACCTCTAGCGGGAGACCCTACGAGCAGTACTTC
TRBV18	once	TRBJ1-1	-	CASSRSTDTEAFF	TGTGCCAGCTCACGAAGTACGGACACTGAAGCTTTCTTT
TRBV5-1	-	TRBJ2-5	TRBD2	CASSSTSSTQETQYF	TGCGCCAGCAGCTCGACTAGCTCTACCCAAGAGACCCAGTACTTC
TRBV18	-	TRBJ2-7	-	CASSPGSGDAPYF	TGTGCCAGCTCACCGGGGTCGGGGGATGCGCCGTACTTC
TRBV3-1/TRBV3-2	-	TRBJ1-1	TRBD1	CASSPRGTGQAFF	TGTGCCAGCAGCCCGCGGGGGACAGGCCAAGCTTTCTTT
TRBV4-3	-	TRBJ1-4	-	CASSQDLRPGGEKLFF	TGCGCCAGCAGCCAAGATCTGCGCCCGGGGGGGGAAAAACTGTTTTTT
TRBV11-1	-	TRBJ2-5	-	CASSPTRWETQYF	TGTGCCAGCAGCCCCACTAGATGGGAGACCCAGTACTTC
TRBV28	-	TRBJ2-1	TRBD2	CASSFPGLAVGYNEQFF	TGTGCCAGCAGTTTCCCCGGACTAGCGGTGGGTTACAATGAGCAGTTCTTC
TRBV7-9	few	TRBJ2-1	TRBD2	CASSPWTSGGSYNEQFF	TGTGCCAGCAGCCCCTGGACTAGCGGGGGTTCCTACAATGAGCAGTTCTTC
TRBV5-1	-	TRBJ2-3	TRBD2	CASSLAGTSGTLSTDTQYF	TGCGCCAGCAGCTTGGCCGGGACTAGCGGAACTCTTAGCACAGATACGCAGTATTTT
TRBV7-9	few	TRBJ1-1	-	CASSPGFEAFF	TGTGCCAGCAGCCCGGGTTTTGAAGCTTTCTTT
TRBV7-8	-	TRBJ1-3	TRBD1	CASTPGQGLFSGNTIYF	TGTGCCAGCACCCCGGGACAGGGCCTATTCTCTGGAAACACCATATATTTT
TRBV7-9	once	TRBJ2-7	TRBD2	CASSPGTSVGSYEQYF	TGTGCCAGCAGCCCAGGGACTAGCGTGGGCTCCTACGAGCAGTACTTC
TRBV7-6	-	TRBJ1-6	-	CASSLEGPYNSPLHF	TGTGCCAGCAGCTTAGAGGGGCCATATAATTCACCCCTCCACTTT
TRBV4-1	-	TRBJ2-1	-	CASSQFGQNEQFF	TGCGCCAGCAGCCAATTCGGACAGAATGAGCAGTTCTTC
TRBV5-6	-	TRBJ1-2	-	CASSLAGEIWSGYTF	TGTGCCAGCAGCTTGGCGGGGGAAATCTGGAGTGGCTACACCTTC
TRBV7-3	few	TRBJ1-2	-	CASSLEPRYSYGYTF	TGTGCCAGCAGCTTAGAGCCCCGCTATAGCTATGGCTACACCTTC
TRBV9	-	TRBJ2-1	TRBD2	CASSVSGGSSYNEQFF	TGTGCCAGCAGCGTCTCCGGGGGGAGTTCCTACAATGAGCAGTTCTTC
TRBV3-1/TRBV3-2	-	TRBJ1-2	TRBD1	CASSLDRGYGYTF	TGTGCCAGCAGCCTGGACAGGGGGTATGGCTACACCTTC
TRBV5-1	-	TRBJ2-1	TRBD2	CASSKASLAGGNEQFF	TGCGCCAGCAGTAAGGCATCACTAGCGGGGGGAAATGAGCAGTTCTTC
TRBV30	-	TRBJ1-6	-	CAWRAQGKGNSPLHF	TGTGCCTGGAGGGCACAGGGAAAGGGGAATTCACCCCTCCACTTT